One and the same sample provided the 21 T cell receptor beta chains below, sequenced in a study of control samples from healthy donors and cancer patients. This table comes from immunoSEQ multiplex PCR, and its TCRdb copy is limited to in-frame clones, with some not included. The sample holds approximately 69,000 clones, approximately 90% seen once. Sample: PBMCs. These receptors were obtained from a man in his sixties with colorectal cancer.

This chain connects TRBV30 to TRBJ2-2; D remains unclear. This CDR3 has 12 residues. The V and J ends lost 4 bases and 7 bases respectively, with 10 bases between them. The germline gives CDR1 GTSNPN, CDR2 SVGIG (reference sequence). The CDR3 DNA is TGTGCCTGGAATATGGGCCGCGGGGAGCTGTTTTTT. Amino acids: CAWNMGRGELFF.

Notes on this clone: The junction and the germline gene differ at one end; a read error may be behind it. The chain joins TRBV6-1 to TRBJ2-6, with no clear D. Germline V gene sequence: CDR1 MNHNS, CDR2 SASEGT. The CDR3 consists of 13 residues. CDR3 nucleotide sequence: TGTGCCAGCAGGGAAGCCGGGGCCAACGTCCTGACTTTC. It codes for CASREAGANVLTF.

The chain joins TRBV28 to TRBJ1-6; possibly TRBD1 for D (6 bases). Germline V gene lookup returns CDR1 MDHEN and CDR2 SYDVKM. With 6 bases removed from V and 9 bases from J, the gap between germline ends came to 18 bases. The CDR3 has 15 amino acids. Written as DNA, the CDR3 is TGTGCCAGCAGACCAACAGGGATTGGAAGTTCACCCCTCCACTTT. Encoded protein: CASRPTGIGSSPLHF.

This chain connects TRBV6-2 or TRBV6-3 to TRBJ1-5; 7 nucleotides agree with TRBD1. V shed 2 bases and J 7 bases; nucleotides not matched to a gene: 11. CDR3 size: 16 residues. CDR1 is MNHEY, CDR2 SVGEGT, per germline. The CDR3 region is CASSYPPGGLEQPQHF. As DNA, the CDR3 is TGTGCCAGCAGTTACCCGCCAGGGGGATTGGAACAGCCCCAGCATTTT.

The V gene is TRBV11-3, the J gene TRBJ2-7; 8 bases map to TRBD2. Germline loops: CDR1 SGHNT, CDR2 YENEEA. This CDR3 comprises 15 residues. V lost 5 bases, J lost 6 bases, and 12 bases stayed unmatched. CDR3: CASSRSAGGPPEQYF. The CDR3 DNA reads as TGTGCCAGCAGCCGCTCCGCGGGGGGCCCTCCCGAGCAGTACTTC.

The CDR3 DNA sequence: TGTGCCAGCAGCTTAGGACAGGGTGGTGAAAAACTGTTTTTT. It encodes CASSLGQGGEKLFF. This chain joins TRBV7-9 and TRBJ1-4; 7 bases map to TRBD1. Unmatched junction bases numbered 3, after V lost 1 base and J lost 7 bases. Germline V gene lookup returns CDR1 SEHNR and CDR2 FQNEAQ (reference sequence). The CDR3 is 14 residues long. Full variable domain (rest looked up from reference TRBV7-9 and TRBJ1-4): DTGVSQNPRHKITKRGQNVTFRCDPISEHNRLYWYRQTLGQGPEFLTYFQNEAQLEKSRLLSDRFSAERPKGSFSTLEIQRTEQGDSAMYLCASSLGQGGEKLFFGSGTQLSVL.

V is TRBV5-1 and J is TRBJ1-1, with 8 positions matching TRBD1. Per germline, CDR1 SGHRS and CDR2 YFSETQ. V was pared by 0 bases and J by 4 bases, with 5 bases of the junction left unmatched. The CDR3 is 15 residues long. CDR3 sequence (DNA): TGCGCCAGCAGCTTGGGACAGGGGTGGTCCACTGAAGCTTTCTTT. This gives the protein CASSLGQGWSTEAFF. The whole variable domain, filled in from reference TRBV5-1 and TRBJ1-1, reads KAGVTQTPRYLIKTRGQQVTLSCSPISGHRSVSWYQQTPGQGLQFLFEYFSETQRNKGNFPGRFSGRQFSNSRSEMNVSTLELGDSALYLCASSLGQGWSTEAFFGQGTRLTVV.

The CDR3: CATSDGTGPFPYEQYF. As DNA, the CDR3 is TGTGCCACCAGTGATGGGACAGGGCCCTTTCCCTACGAGCAGTACTTC. This chain uses TRBV24-1 with TRBJ2-7; 9 bases are a match to TRBD1. This CDR3 comprises 16 residues. The V gene's germline CDR1 is KGHDR and CDR2 SFDVKD. Trimming removed 3 bases from V and 2 bases from J; junction bases left unmatched: 7.

The CDR3 DNA follows: TGTGCCAGCAGCTCACAGGGGATCGGCGGCTACACCTTC. Translating gives CASSSQGIGGYTF. This chain links TRBV5-4 with TRBJ1-2; 7 positions agree with TRBD1. This CDR3 spans 13 amino acids. J lost 8 bases, V lost 3 bases, and 7 bases had no gene match. Germline V gene lookup returns CDR1 SGHNT and CDR2 YYREEE (reference sequence). Variable domain in full (rest from reference TRBV5-4 and TRBJ1-2): ETGVTQSPTHLIKTRGQQVTLRCSSQSGHNTVSWYQQALGQGPQFIFQYYREEENGRGNFPPRFSGLQFPNYSSELNVNALELDDSALYLCASSSQGIGGYTFGSGTRLTVV.

The rearrangement joins TRBV28 to TRBJ2-3; TRBD1 might be the D (5 bases). This CDR3 contains 14 residues. Germline CDR1 and CDR2: MDHEN and SYDVKM. Trimming took off 7 bases at V and 5 bases at J, with 16 bases between the two ends. For the CDR3, the DNA is TGTGCCAGCAACCTCAGGGTGAACTTAGATACGCAGTATTTT. It is translated as CASNLRVNLDTQYF.

The chain links TRBV4-2 to TRBJ2-5; 9 positions agree with TRBD2. The length of the CDR3 is 16 residues. Trimming at V came to 2 bases and at J to 1 base, leaving 5 bases not matched to a gene. Germline CDR1 reads LGHNA; CDR2 reads YNFKEQ. The CDR3: CASSQRRGGAQETQYF. CDR3 nucleotides: TGTGCCAGCAGCCAAAGGCGGGGGGGCGCCCAAGAGACCCAGTACTTC.

The chain couples TRBV7-3 to TRBJ2-1; no definite D call. Germline lookup yields CDR1 SGHTA and CDR2 FQGTGA. The CDR3 sequence is 17 residues long. Trimming removed 0 bases from V and 0 bases from J, with 12 bases in between. This chain's CDR3 is CASSLTAPMSSYNEQFF. The CDR3, as DNA: TGTGCCAGCAGCTTAACCGCACCGATGAGCTCCTACAATGAGCAGTTCTTC.

The table lists this clone with a count of one. This rearrangement joins TRBV10-3 to TRBJ2-1, with a weak D call TRBD1 (6 bases). CDR1 is ENHRY, CDR2 SYGVKD, per germline. The CDR3 totals 12 residues. Trimming took 5 bases from V and 8 from J, leaving 10 bases between them. The CDR3 DNA is TGTGCCATCAGTCAGGGGCAGGATGAGCAGTTCTTC. This encodes CAISQGQDEQFF.

The chain is built from TRBV14 and TRBJ1-1, with D possibly being TRBD1 (5 bases). With 0 bases removed from V and 1 base from J, the gap between germline ends came to 12 bases. This CDR3 spans 16 amino acids. Germline assignment: CDR1 SGHDN and CDR2 FVKESK. The CDR3 here is CASSQDPGLGNTEAFF. In DNA, the CDR3 is TGTGCCAGCAGCCAAGATCCAGGGCTGGGGAACACTGAAGCTTTCTTT.

This chain joins TRBV10-1 and TRBJ1-6, with a tentative D call TRBD1 (5 bases). The length of the CDR3 is 14 residues. In germline, CDR1 is WNHNN, CDR2 SYGVQD (reference sequence). The ends were cut back, 5 bases at V and 5 bases at J, with 10 bases in the middle. This CDR3 is CASSRDGNNSPLHF. CDR3 sequence (DNA): TGCGCCAGCAGTCGGGACGGTAATAATTCACCCCTCCACTTT.

This chain links TRBV7-2 with TRBJ1-3; D is unresolved. CDR3 size: 15 residues. Germline V gene lookup returns CDR1 SGHTA and CDR2 FQGNSA. Trimming removed 5 bases from V and 8 bases from J, with 19 bases in between. CDR3 nucleotides: TGTGCCAGCAGCCCCGGGTGGGCCAGAATGGACACCATATATTTT. It is translated as CASSPGWARMDTIYF.

V and J are TRBV19 and TRBJ2-2; TRBD2 agrees at 11 bases. Germline V gene sequence: CDR1 LNHDA, CDR2 SQIVND (reference sequence). The CDR3 contains 15 residues. J lost 2 bases, V lost 10 bases, and 6 bases had no gene match. CDR3 DNA sequence: TGTGCCACTTCTAGCGGGGGGACTAACACCGGGGAGCTGTTTTTT. Its translation is CATSSGGTNTGELFF.

The V and J genes are TRBV19 and TRBJ1-2, with 7 bases matching TRBD1. Per germline, CDR1 LNHDA and CDR2 SQIVND (reference sequence). This CDR3 is 15 amino acids long. With 5 bases clipped from V and 4 bases from J, the junction kept 10 bases outside the gene matches. CDR3 sequence reads: CASSVWDSLIYGYTF. The CDR3 nucleotides are TGTGCCAGTAGTGTCTGGGACAGCCTCATCTATGGCTACACCTTC.

V usage is TRBV6-6 and J usage is TRBJ2-4; TRBD1 matches at 7 bases. The germline V gene encodes CDR1 MNHNY and CDR2 SVGAGI (reference sequence). The CDR3 contains 15 residues. V was pared by 0 bases and J by 1 base, with 0 bases of the junction left unmatched. The CDR3 region is CASSYSDRAKNIQYF. DNA for the CDR3: TGTGCCAGCAGTTACTCGGACAGGGCCAAAAACATTCAGTACTTC.

This rearrangement joins TRBV7-3 to TRBJ1-2, with 7 bases matching TRBD1. Germline CDR1 is SGHTA and CDR2 is FQGTGA. The CDR3 covers 15 residues. The ends lost 5 bases at V and 8 bases at J; junction bases unmatched: 14. The CDR3 sequence is CASSPAGGQGGGYTF. As DNA, the CDR3 is TGTGCCAGCAGCCCCGCCGGCGGGCAGGGGGGCGGCTACACCTTC.

The V call is TRBV11-1, the J call TRBJ2-3; the D gene is possibly TRBD2 (6 bases). The CDR3 length is 15 residues. V was pared by 1 base and J by 2 bases, with 10 bases between. In germline, CDR1 is SGHAT, CDR2 FQDESV (reference sequence). CDR3 in amino acids: CASSLGLVLTDTQYF. The CDR3 nucleotides are TGTGCCAGCAGCTTAGGACTAGTCCTCACAGATACGCAGTATTTT.